This T cell receptor (beta chain) came from a study of T cells in narcolepsy. Looking at the study overall: Healthy controls were enrolled alongside patients with narcolepsy type 1 or type 2. Overall study results and limits: Autoreactive HCRT-specific and TRIB2-specific clonotypes were marked in same-patient CSF-versus-blood CD4+ comparisons. In some patient and control memory CD4+ samples, autoreactive clones were absent. Healthy controls reportedly lacked the autoreactive clonotypes serially found in patients' blood.

The table came from immunoSEQ multiplex PCR; TCRdb's copy has only in-frame clones and leaves some out. The sample contains over 25,000 clones, approximately 87% of which appear only once. The V and J ends lost 4 bases and 0 bases, in that order; junction bases with no gene match: 7. The germline V gene has CDR1 LGHNA and CDR2 YNFKEQ. The CDR3 has 16 residues. In regard to this clone: The antigen is not known.

The chain uses TRBV4-2 and TRBJ1-1; 8 bases map to TRBD1. The receptor's source is a human donor with narcolepsy. Source material: CD45RA- memory CD4+ T cells from PBMCs. CDR3 in DNA: TGTGCCAGCAGCCCAGGACAGGGAAGCGTGAACACTGAAGCTTTCTTT. This gives the protein CASSPGQGSVNTEAFF.